This entry concerns a single T cell receptor beta chain. Its antigen remains unidentified. The data originate from a study of CXCR3-negative and CXCR3-positive naive CD8 T cells. Regarding the study as a whole: Naive subsets displayed similar surface CD5, and TCR strength was inferred from TRB CDR3 properties. Greater hydrophobicity was found in TRB CDR3s of CXCR3-positive naive cells than of CXCR3-negative naive cells. CXCR3-negative and CXCR3-positive naive cells shared comparable TRBV-TRBJ usage, but memory cells did not. Each naive subset displayed comparably high diversity, whereas memory CD8+ cells displayed much lower diversity.

Libraries of TRB cDNA were made by 5' RACE and carried UMIs. TCRdb reprocessed the 5' RACE reads and reports one entry per CDR3 protein, with no DNA. Its listing shows 55,000 to 75,000 distinct CDR3 sequences. Sorts performed in triplicate captured 250,000 to 350,000 cells each from every CD8+ T cell subset. Germline CDR1 reads MNHEY; CDR2 reads SMNVEV (reference sequence). This CDR3 comprises 13 residues. What was sequenced was naive CXCR3+ CD8+ T cells from blood. Subset denoted: CD45RO-CCR7+CD27+CD95- naive CD8+ T cells expressing CXCR3 (TNR3+). The J gene is TRBJ2-7, the V gene TRBV27; TCRdb calls TRBD1, which cannot be checked without DNA. The clonotype was recovered from a human donor in good health. Some clones in this sample may be carry-over from other donors' samples. CDR3 sequence: CASSLGQGFEQYF.